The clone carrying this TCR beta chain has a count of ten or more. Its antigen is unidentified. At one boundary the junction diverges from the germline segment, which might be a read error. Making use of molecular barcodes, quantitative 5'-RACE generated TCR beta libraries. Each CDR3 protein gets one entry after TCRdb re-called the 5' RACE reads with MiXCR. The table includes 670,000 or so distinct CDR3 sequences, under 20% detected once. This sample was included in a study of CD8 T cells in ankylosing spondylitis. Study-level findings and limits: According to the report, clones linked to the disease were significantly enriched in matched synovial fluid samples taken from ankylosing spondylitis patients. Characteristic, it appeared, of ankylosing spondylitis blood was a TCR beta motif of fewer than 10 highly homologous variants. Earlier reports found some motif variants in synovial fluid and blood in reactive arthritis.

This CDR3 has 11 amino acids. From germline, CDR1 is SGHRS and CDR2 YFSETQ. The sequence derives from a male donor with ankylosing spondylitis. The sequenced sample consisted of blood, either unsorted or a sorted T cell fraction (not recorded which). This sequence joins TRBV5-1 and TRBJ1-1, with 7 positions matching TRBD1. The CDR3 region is CASSGGQNSLF. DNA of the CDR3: TGCGCCAGCAGCGGGGGACAGAACTCCCTCTTT.